One sample yielded the 24 T cell receptor beta chains listed below, sequenced in a study of control samples from healthy donors and cancer patients. Only in-frame clones appear in the TCRdb table, and some are missing; sequencing was by immunoSEQ multiplex PCR. Counted here are 95,000 to 150,000 clones, around nine tenths occurring once; the ten biggest clones make up 9% to 14%. Input material: blood. Receptor source: a young man in good health.

As concerns this clone: Other DNA sequences in this specimen translate into the identical CDR3. This chain connects TRBV12-3 or TRBV12-4 to TRBJ1-1; no clear D gene. The V end was cut by 4 bases, the J end by 0 bases, with 6 bases between. CDR3 length: 13 amino acids. DNA for the CDR3: TGTGCCAGCAGTTCACACTTGAACACTGAAGCTTTCTTT. Its protein product is CASSSHLNTEAFF.

The CDR3 reads CASSIYNEQFF. The CDR3, as DNA: TGTGCCAGCAGTATTTACAATGAGCAGTTCTTC. The chain combines TRBV25-1 with TRBJ2-1, with D hard to call. Germline assignment: CDR1 MGHDK and CDR2 SYGVNS. This CDR3 is 11 amino acids long. V was shortened by 5 bases and J by 4 bases, with 3 bases between the two germline ends. Full variable domain (rest looked up from reference TRBV25-1 and TRBJ2-1): EADIYQTPRYLVIGTGKKITLECSQTMGHDKMYWYQQDPGMELHLIHYSYGVNSTEKGDLSSESTVSRIRTEHFPLTLESARPSHTSQYLCASSIYNEQFFGPGTRLTVL.

This chain joins TRBV5-1 and TRBJ1-1; D perhaps matches TRBD1 (5 bases). CDR1 SGHRS and CDR2 YFSETQ come from the germline V gene. Trimming stripped 2 bases from V and 1 base from J, with 9 bases between. This CDR3 spans 14 amino acids. The DNA for the CDR3 is TGCGCCAGCAGCTTACCTGGGGGGAACACTGAAGCTTTCTTT. Residues: CASSLPGGNTEAFF.

The count of this clone is one. The genes are TRBV6-2 or TRBV6-3 and TRBJ1-2; D call uncertain. Looked up from germline, CDR1 is MNHEY and CDR2 is SVGEGT. The CDR3 contains 15 residues. V gave up 6 bases and J gave up 6 bases, with 20 bases separating them. As DNA, the CDR3 is TGTGCCAGCAGCCCACCTACGCAGAGGGCGGATGGCTACACCTTC. This codes for CASSPPTQRADGYTF.

This chain connects TRBV19 to TRBJ2-6, with D possibly TRBD1 on 6 matching bases. The CDR3 extends over 17 amino acids. Germline assignment: CDR1 LNHDA and CDR2 SQIVND (reference sequence). Trimming took off 4 bases at V and 2 bases at J, with 15 bases between the two ends. The CDR3 loop is CASSREKQGAGANVLTF. In DNA form, the CDR3 reads TGTGCCAGTAGTAGGGAGAAACAGGGAGCTGGGGCCAACGTCCTGACTTTC.

V usage is TRBV3-1 (or the pseudogene TRBV3-2) and J usage is TRBJ1-1, with no clear D. The germline V and J ends were trimmed by 1 base and 7 bases, with 7 bases remaining between them. The CDR3 contains 12 residues. Germline V CDR1 and CDR2: LGHDT, YNNKEL (reference sequence). CDR3 coding DNA: TGTGCCAGCAGCCAAGGAGAGGGTGAAGCTTTCTTT. Amino acid sequence: CASSQGEGEAFF.

V and J are TRBV18 and TRBJ1-1; the D is unclear. The V gene lost 4 bases and the J gene lost 7 bases, with 13 bases spanning the gap. Germline CDR1 is KGHSH and CDR2 is LQKENI. The CDR3 has 13 amino acids. CDR3 amino acids: CASSLSTVGEAFF. The CDR3 DNA reads as TGTGCCAGCTCACTTTCGACGGTAGGTGAAGCTTTCTTT.

The V gene is TRBV3-1 (or the pseudogene TRBV3-2), the J gene TRBJ1-6; D is possibly TRBD1 (5 bases). Trimming took off 1 base at V and 8 bases at J, with 12 bases between the two ends. This CDR3 region has 15 residues. Germline V gene data show CDR1 as LGHDT and CDR2 as YNNKEL (reference sequence). This CDR3 reads CASSQALTRDSPLHF. CDR3 bases: TGTGCCAGCAGCCAAGCCTTAACCAGGGATTCACCCCTCCACTTT.

The V call is TRBV27, the J call TRBJ1-5; TRBD1 agrees at 8 bases. The germline V gene has CDR1 MNHEY and CDR2 SMNVEV (reference sequence). V was clipped by 5 bases and J by 7 bases; unmatched bases: 10. The CDR3 is made up of 15 amino acids. CDR3 residues: CASSPRQGLGQPQHF. The CDR3, as DNA: TGTGCCAGCAGTCCCAGACAGGGGCTAGGGCAGCCCCAGCATTTT.

The rearrangement joins TRBV3-1 (or the pseudogene TRBV3-2) to TRBJ1-2; D gene uncertain. This CDR3 has 15 residues. Per germline, CDR1 LGHDT and CDR2 YNNKEL (reference sequence). Trimming removed 4 bases at V and 0 bases at J, with 12 bases between. The CDR3 sequence is CASSLGREANYGYTF. The CDR3 DNA is TGTGCCAGCAGCCTGGGGAGGGAGGCTAACTATGGCTACACCTTC.

The chain links TRBV2 to TRBJ1-2, with D hard to call. Trimming took off 2 bases at V and 6 bases at J, with 19 bases between the two ends. CDR3 length: 16 residues. Germline lookup yields CDR1 SNHLY and CDR2 FYNNEI. The CDR3 protein is CASSENLSADLNGYTF. DNA of the CDR3: TGTGCCAGCAGTGAAAACCTTTCCGCGGACTTGAATGGCTACACCTTC.

The chain's CDR3 is CASSYGQGTGEQYF. CDR3 DNA sequence: TGTGCCAGCAGCTACGGACAGGGAACGGGCGAGCAGTACTTC. The chain has TRBV11-2 and TRBJ2-7; 8 positions match TRBD1. After removal of 4 bases from V and 6 bases from J, the junction contained 8 bases not matched to a gene. The CDR3 spans 14 residues. Per germline, CDR1 SGHAT and CDR2 FQNNGV.

The V call is TRBV6-6, the J call TRBJ1-6, with D unresolved. In germline, CDR1 is MNHNY, CDR2 SVGAGI (reference sequence). This CDR3 is 14 amino acids long. The V end was cut by 7 bases, the J end by 7 bases, with 14 bases between. CDR3 nucleotides: TGTGCCAGCATCCCCGACGGAGGGAATTCACCCCTCCACTTT. This translates into CASIPDGGNSPLHF.

V and J are TRBV30 and TRBJ1-1; possible D gene TRBD1, 6 bases. Looked up from germline, CDR1 is GTSNPN and CDR2 is SVGIG (reference sequence). The V end lost 5 bases, the J end lost 5 bases, and 18 bases lay between the germline ends. The CDR3 contains 14 residues. This chain's CDR3 is CAWAPWQGPTEAFF. The CDR3 DNA reads TGTGCCTGGGCCCCGTGGCAGGGGCCTACTGAAGCTTTCTTT. The variable domain in full, completed from reference TRBV30 and TRBJ1-1, reads SQTIHQWPATLVQPVGSPLSLECTVEGTSNPNLYWYRQAAGRGLQLLFYSVGIGQISSEVPQNLSASRPQDRQFILSSKKLLLSDSGFYLCAWAPWQGPTEAFFGQGTRLTVV.

This sequence joins TRBV10-3 and TRBJ2-3, with D possibly TRBD1 on 6 matching bases. V was clipped by 5 bases and J by 4 bases, with 7 bases between them. The CDR3 has 12 residues. Germline V CDR1 and CDR2: ENHRY, SYGVKD. The CDR3 bases are TGTGCCATCAGTACAGGGCCAGATACGCAGTATTTT. Translation gives CAISTGPDTQYF.

The rearrangement links TRBV5-1 to TRBJ2-3; D unresolved. The CDR3 spans 14 residues. In germline, CDR1 is SGHRS, CDR2 YFSETQ. V dropped 4 bases and J dropped 4 bases, with 13 bases sitting between them. CDR3 sequence reads: CASSLGQSSDTQYF. DNA of the CDR3: TGCGCCAGCAGCCTTGGGCAGAGCTCAGATACGCAGTATTTT. The whole variable domain, remainder taken from reference TRBV5-1 and TRBJ2-3, is KAGVTQTPRYLIKTRGQQVTLSCSPISGHRSVSWYQQTPGQGLQFLFEYFSETQRNKGNFPGRFSGRQFSNSRSEMNVSTLELGDSALYLCASSLGQSSDTQYFGPGTRLTVL.

The rearrangement uses TRBV5-1 and TRBJ1-4; D is unclear. The germline V gene has CDR1 SGHRS and CDR2 YFSETQ. This CDR3 is 14 amino acids long. Trimming took 4 bases from V and 4 from J, leaving 11 bases between them. This chain's CDR3 is CASSVRSDNEKLFF. The CDR3 region has the DNA TGCGCCAGCAGCGTCCGGTCGGATAATGAAAAACTGTTTTTT. The entire variable domain, with the rest obtained from reference TRBV5-1 and TRBJ1-4, is as follows: KAGVTQTPRYLIKTRGQQVTLSCSPISGHRSVSWYQQTPGQGLQFLFEYFSETQRNKGNFPGRFSGRQFSNSRSEMNVSTLELGDSALYLCASSVRSDNEKLFFGSGTQLSVL.

This sequence joins TRBV24-1 and TRBJ1-1, with 9 positions matching TRBD1. Germline CDR1 reads KGHDR; CDR2 reads SFDVKD. V lost 1 base to trimming and J lost 11 bases; unmatched junction nucleotides: 4. This CDR3 comprises 13 residues. CDR3 coding DNA: TGTGCCACCAGTGATTTTGGTGGACAGGGGGCTTTCTTT. Protein: CATSDFGGQGAFF.

The rearrangement joins TRBV2 to TRBJ1-5; the D is unclear. Deletions cut 4 bases from V and 2 bases from J, with 12 bases between. The CDR3 is 15 amino acids. Germline values: CDR1 SNHLY, CDR2 FYNNEI. CDR3 sequence (DNA): TGTGCCAGCAGTGGACGACCAAGGGGCAATCAGCCCCAGCATTTT. Translating it yields CASSGRPRGNQPQHF.

In its sample, this clone was seen a few times. V and J are TRBV6-1 and TRBJ1-1; D is unclear. Deletions cut 1 base from V and 1 base from J, with 4 bases between. Germline assignment: CDR1 MNHNS and CDR2 SASEGT. The CDR3 runs to 13 residues. CDR3 sequence: CASSEVRNTEAFF. The CDR3 bases are TGTGCCAGCAGTGAAGTACGGAACACTGAAGCTTTCTTT.

The V and J genes are TRBV6-4 and TRBJ1-2; 8 bases fit TRBD1. Germline CDR1 reads MRHNA; CDR2 reads SNTAGT. V trimming: 6 bases; J trimming: 5 bases; junction bases outside the gene matches: 11. This CDR3 comprises 15 residues. The CDR3: CASSLGETGAYGYTF. DNA for the CDR3: TGTGCCAGCAGCCTTGGGGAGACAGGGGCATATGGCTACACCTTC.

The genes are TRBV11-2 and TRBJ2-3; D gene uncertain. Per the germline V gene, CDR1 is SGHAT and CDR2 is FQNNGV. V was clipped by 0 bases and J by 0 bases, with 10 bases between them. This CDR3 contains 16 residues. In nucleotides, the CDR3 is TGTGCCAGCAGCTTAGAGGCTCCGCGAAGCACAGATACGCAGTATTTT. It encodes CASSLEAPRSTDTQYF.

J is TRBJ1-2 and V is TRBV28; D is unresolved. Germline CDR1 is MDHEN and CDR2 is SYDVKM. V was cut by 3 bases and J by 8 bases, with 13 bases left in between. The CDR3 is 13 amino acids. The CDR3 reads CASSLLASGGYTF. The CDR3 nucleotides are TGTGCCAGCAGTTTGCTGGCTTCTGGGGGCTACACCTTC.

This clone was detected a few times. The rearrangement joins TRBV30 to TRBJ1-3; D not resolved. The V and J ends lost 7 bases and 0 bases respectively, with 10 bases between them. Germline V gives CDR1 GTSNPN, CDR2 SVGIG (reference sequence). The length of the CDR3 is 13 residues. The CDR3 DNA follows: TGTGCCTACACCCCGAGCTCTGGAAACACCATATATTTT. Its protein is CAYTPSSGNTIYF. Supplemented by reference TRBV30 and TRBJ1-3, the full variable domain reads SQTIHQWPATLVQPVGSPLSLECTVEGTSNPNLYWYRQAAGRGLQLLFYSVGIGQISSEVPQNLSASRPQDRQFILSSKKLLLSDSGFYLCAYTPSSGNTIYFGEGSWLTVV.